The 29 T cell receptor beta chains in this list originate from one sample, sequenced in a study of blood T cell repertoires in COVID-19. The method was immunoSEQ multiplex PCR; TCRdb's version includes in-frame clones alone and lacks a portion of them. The sample has 8,500 to 10,000 clones; around 84% are singletons. The specimen was peripheral blood. The receptors were gathered from a human donor in a cohort sampled during active COVID-19.

The chain joins TRBV18 to TRBJ2-1; 10 bases line up with TRBD2. Germline loops: CDR1 KGHSH, CDR2 LQKENI. With V trimmed by 4 bases and J by 4 bases, 10 bases remained unmatched. This CDR3 contains 17 residues. CDR3 DNA sequence: TGTGCCAGCTCACGGTTTCTAGCGGGGGCCTCTTACAATGAGCAGTTCTTC. This encodes CASSRFLAGASYNEQFF.

V is TRBV25-1 and J is TRBJ2-7; TRBD2 matches 8 bases. Trimming removed 4 bases from V and 3 bases from J; junction bases left unmatched: 17. This CDR3 comprises 18 residues. Germline V gene data show CDR1 as MGHDK and CDR2 as SYGVNS. This CDR3 is CASSAVRDTRRGVYEQYF. The CDR3, as DNA: TGTGCCAGCAGTGCGGTCCGGGACACCAGGCGGGGGGTCTACGAGCAGTACTTC.

The chain links TRBV7-2 to TRBJ1-2, with D unresolved. V gave up 1 base and J gave up 5 bases, with 11 bases separating them. This CDR3 has 14 amino acids. Germline-derived CDR1 and CDR2 are SGHTA and FQGNSA. This chain's CDR3 is CASSLGGSEYGYTF. CDR3 DNA: TGTGCCAGCAGCTTAGGAGGTTCTGAGTATGGCTACACCTTC.

The chain joins TRBV7-8 to TRBJ2-5; 7 nucleotides line up with TRBD1. Germline trimming cut 1 base from V and 1 base from J; bases unmatched to any gene: 3. Germline CDR1 reads SGHVS; CDR2 reads FQNEAQ. This CDR3 spans 15 amino acids. The CDR3 DNA reads TGTGCCAGCAGCTTAGGGGGACAGTTCCAAGAGACCCAGTACTTC. This codes for CASSLGGQFQETQYF.

The chain has TRBV19 and TRBJ1-2; 8 bases agree with TRBD1. Germline trimming cut 5 bases from V and 4 bases from J; bases unmatched to any gene: 6. The CDR3 contains 14 residues. Germline V gives CDR1 LNHDA, CDR2 SQIVND (reference sequence). CDR3 bases: TGTGCCAGTAGTCGGGACAGGCAAATCTATGGCTACACCTTC. As protein: CASSRDRQIYGYTF. Based on the CDR3 plus reference TRBV19 and TRBJ1-2, the full variable domain is DGGITQSPKYLFRKEGQNVTLSCEQNLNHDAMYWYRQDPGQGLRLIYYSQIVNDFQKGDIAEGYSVSREKKESFPLTVTSAQKNPTAFYLCASSRDRQIYGYTFGSGTRLTVV.

The V gene is TRBV14, the J gene TRBJ1-3; perhaps TRBD1 as D (6 bases). V lost 4 bases, J lost 4 bases, and 14 bases lay in between. From germline, CDR1 is SGHDN and CDR2 FVKESK. This CDR3 is built from 15 residues. DNA for the CDR3: TGTGCCAGCAGCCTCCGGACAGAGCGCGGAAACACCATATATTTT. Protein sequence: CASSLRTERGNTIYF.

The J gene is TRBJ2-7, the V gene TRBV10-3, with 10 bases aligning to TRBD2. V lost 6 bases and J lost 3; bases outside the gene matches: 8. Germline assignment: CDR1 ENHRY and CDR2 SYGVKD. The CDR3 is made up of 15 amino acids. In DNA, the CDR3 is TGTGCCATCAGGGGCGGGACTAGCGTCAACTACGAGCAGTACTTC. It codes for CAIRGGTSVNYEQYF.

This clone was observed a handful of times. The CDR3 region is CASSIQQGARQETQYF. The DNA for the CDR3 is TGTGCCAGCAGCATCCAACAGGGGGCGAGGCAAGAGACCCAGTACTTC. This chain uses TRBV21-1 with TRBJ2-5; TRBD1 reflects the table's D call only, with no check against the DNA. TRBV21-1 is a pseudogene segment. This CDR3 contains 16 residues.

This chain uses TRBV5-1 with TRBJ2-1; 14 bases align to TRBD2. V was pared by 4 bases and J by 4 bases, with 1 base of the junction left unmatched. CDR1 is SGHRS, CDR2 YFSETQ, per germline. The CDR3 is 15 residues long. In DNA, the CDR3 is TGCGCCAGCAGCAGGACTAGCGGGGGGTACAATGAGCAGTTCTTC. Translating gives CASSRTSGGYNEQFF.

The chain couples TRBV7-8 to TRBJ2-5; 8 bases agree with TRBD1. V lost 5 bases to trimming and J lost 4 bases; unmatched junction nucleotides: 12. Germline V gives CDR1 SGHVS, CDR2 FQNEAQ. CDR3 size: 16 residues. The CDR3 coding sequence is TGTGCCAGCAGCGTCAGAGGCGACAGGGGAGGAGAGACCCAGTACTTC. Residues: CASSVRGDRGGETQYF.

This sequence joins TRBV10-3 and TRBJ2-7, with 8 bases lining up with TRBD1. In germline, CDR1 is ENHRY, CDR2 SYGVKD. With 2 bases clipped from V and 0 bases from J, the junction kept 3 bases outside the gene matches. The length of the CDR3 is 15 residues. CDR3: CAISETTGVSYEQYF. As DNA, the CDR3 is TGTGCCATCAGTGAGACGACAGGGGTCTCCTACGAGCAGTACTTC.

This clone was counted once. This sequence joins TRBV30 and TRBJ2-5; 13 bases agree with TRBD2. This CDR3 has 16 residues. Germline CDR1 and CDR2: GTSNPN and SVGIG (reference sequence). With V trimmed by 1 base and J by 2 bases, 4 bases remained unmatched. Here the CDR3 DNA reads TGTGCCTGGAGTGGACTAGCGGGGGGTTCACAAGAGACCCAGTACTTC. As protein: CAWSGLAGGSQETQYF.

This clone was detected once. The genes are TRBV6-5 and TRBJ2-2; D is perhaps TRBD2 (5 bases). Germline CDR1 MNHEY, CDR2 SVGAGI. The V gene lost 2 bases and the J gene lost 5 bases, with 12 bases spanning the gap. CDR3 size: 15 residues. Here the CDR3 DNA reads TGTGCCAGCAGTTACCACTCGACGGGAACCGGGGAGCTGTTTTTT. It encodes CASSYHSTGTGELFF.

The chain employs TRBV5-4 and TRBJ2-7, with a possible D match to TRBD2 (6 bases). Trimming stripped 3 bases from V and 9 bases from J, with 19 bases between. CDR3 length: 14 residues. Germline V gives CDR1 SGHNT, CDR2 YYREEE (reference sequence). The CDR3 DNA follows: TGTGCCAGCAGCTCCGGGACTGTTGGTACCGGGCAGTACTTC. Translated, it gives CASSSGTVGTGQYF.

The chain employs TRBV18 and TRBJ2-7; 9 nucleotides match TRBD2. The CDR3 extends over 15 amino acids. CDR1 and CDR2 (germline): KGHSH, LQKENI. With V trimmed by 5 bases and J by 7 bases, 12 bases remained unmatched. The CDR3 region is CASSMLAGIEEEQYF. The CDR3, as DNA: TGTGCCAGCTCAATGCTAGCGGGGATCGAAGAAGAGCAGTACTTC.

The J gene is TRBJ1-1, the V gene TRBV9, with D maybe TRBD1 (6 bases). The CDR3 contains 14 residues. The V end lost 4 bases, the J end lost 4 bases, and 14 bases lay between the germline ends. Germline V gene sequence: CDR1 SGDLS, CDR2 YYNGEE. The CDR3 DNA reads as TGTGCCAGCAGCCCCAGGGTACAGGGCACTGAAGCTTTCTTT. Amino acids: CASSPRVQGTEAFF.

V gene TRBV6-6 combines with J gene TRBJ1-6, with D hard to call. V lost 2 bases and J 7 bases, leaving 9 bases between the germline ends. The CDR3 totals 14 residues. CDR1 is MNHNY and CDR2 is SVGAGI in the germline V gene (reference sequence). CDR3 sequence reads: CASSYPEANSPLHF. The CDR3 coding sequence is TGTGCCAGCAGTTACCCCGAGGCCAATTCACCCCTCCACTTT.

The chain couples TRBV6-2 or TRBV6-3 to TRBJ1-6; maybe TRBD1 (6 bases). V gave up 5 bases and J gave up 5 bases, with 10 bases separating them. Germline CDR1 and CDR2: MNHEY and SVGEGT. The CDR3 loop spans 14 amino acids. The CDR3 bases are TGTGCCAGCAGTCCGGACAGAAATAATTCACCCCTCCACTTT. This sequence encodes CASSPDRNNSPLHF.

The rearrangement joins TRBV20-1 to TRBJ2-7; 7 positions match TRBD1. Germline V gene sequence: CDR1 DFQATT, CDR2 SNEGSKA (reference sequence). Trimming cost V 6 bases and J 4 bases; bases outside gene matches: 12. This CDR3 is 14 amino acids long. The CDR3 nucleotides read TGCAGTGCAAGTGACAGGGCACGAATTTACGAGCAGTACTTC. Translating it yields CSASDRARIYEQYF.

This clone occurred once. The chain uses TRBV19 and TRBJ2-6; 7 nucleotides align to TRBD2. The germline CDR1 and CDR2 sequences are LNHDA and SQIVND (reference sequence). The CDR3 sequence is 14 residues long. Trimming at V came to 6 bases and at J to 3 bases, leaving 2 bases not matched to a gene. In nucleotides, the CDR3 is TGTGCCAGTAGCGGGGGGTTTGGGGCCAACGTCCTGACTTTC. Translation: CASSGGFGANVLTF. The entire variable domain, with the rest obtained from reference TRBV19 and TRBJ2-6, is as follows: DGGITQSPKYLFRKEGQNVTLSCEQNLNHDAMYWYRQDPGQGLRLIYYSQIVNDFQKGDIAEGYSVSREKKESFPLTVTSAQKNPTAFYLCASSGGFGANVLTFGAGSRLTVL.

This chain links TRBV6-5 with TRBJ1-1; D possibly corresponds to TRBD1 (6 bases). From germline, CDR1 is MNHEY and CDR2 SVGAGI. The V end was cut by 0 bases, the J end by 0 bases, with 11 bases between. This CDR3 is 16 amino acids long. The CDR3 is CASSYSGRDMNTEAFF. CDR3 DNA sequence: TGTGCCAGCAGTTACTCCGGTAGGGACATGAACACTGAAGCTTTCTTT.

There are a few counts of this clone. This chain links TRBV5-4 with TRBJ1-2, with 11 bases aligning to TRBD1. Germline values: CDR1 SGHNT, CDR2 YYREEE (reference sequence). The CDR3 runs 18 residues. The junction had 12 bases not matched to a gene; V was cut back by 3 bases and J by 2 bases. The CDR3 region is CASSSVGTGGGPNYGYTF. CDR3 DNA sequence: TGTGCCAGCAGCTCGGTTGGGACAGGGGGTGGCCCAAACTATGGCTACACCTTC.

The chain links TRBV19 to TRBJ1-1; 9 bases line up with TRBD1. This CDR3 is built from 13 residues. Unmatched junction bases numbered 4, after V lost 4 bases and J lost 7 bases. The V gene's germline CDR1 is LNHDA and CDR2 SQIVND (reference sequence). The CDR3 coding sequence is TGTGCCAGTAGTAGCCCGGGACAGGGTGAAGCTTTCTTT. This translates into CASSSPGQGEAFF.

The gene calls are TRBV15 and TRBJ2-7; D is perhaps TRBD1 (6 bases). The CDR3 contains 15 residues. Trimming removed 3 bases from V and 5 bases from J, with 17 bases in between. Germline-derived CDR1 and CDR2 are LNHNV and YYDKDF (reference sequence). The CDR3 sequence: CATSSWAGARNEQYF. The CDR3 coding sequence is TGTGCCACCAGCAGCTGGGCAGGGGCTCGGAACGAGCAGTACTTC.

The chain links TRBV9 to TRBJ2-7; D might be TRBD2 (5 bases). The CDR3 totals 12 residues. V shed 4 bases and J shed 9 bases, with 14 bases lying between them. Germline values: CDR1 SGDLS, CDR2 YYNGEE. The CDR3 protein is CASSPGGSWQYF. The CDR3 DNA reads as TGTGCCAGCAGCCCCGGAGGAAGTTGGCAGTACTTC. Full variable domain (missing parts from reference TRBV9 and TRBJ2-7): DSGVTQTPKHLITATGQRVTLRCSPRSGDLSVYWYQQSLDQGLQFLIQYYNGEERAKGNILERFSAQQFPDLHSELNLSSLELGDSALYFCASSPGGSWQYFGPGTRLTVT.

The rearrangement uses TRBV6-2 or TRBV6-3 and TRBJ1-1; D is ambiguous. V dropped 2 bases and J dropped 7 bases, with 14 bases sitting between them. CDR1 and CDR2 (germline): MNHEY, SVGEGT. The length of the CDR3 is 14 residues. The CDR3 DNA is TGTGCCAGCAGTTACGCGGGAGGATCCAGTGAAGCTTTCTTT. Amino acid sequence: CASSYAGGSSEAFF.

The chain employs TRBV4-3 and TRBJ2-2; D is ambiguous. The CDR3 is 16 residues long. Germline V gives CDR1 LGHNA, CDR2 YSLEER. V lost 0 bases to trimming and J lost 6 bases, with 14 bases between them. The chain's CDR3 is CASSQDSQAFAGELFF. DNA for the CDR3: TGCGCCAGCAGCCAAGATTCTCAGGCATTTGCCGGGGAGCTGTTTTTT.

The rearrangement links TRBV27 to TRBJ2-7; 9 nucleotides align to TRBD2. The length of the CDR3 is 14 residues. CDR1 and CDR2 from the germline V gene are MNHEY and SMNVEV (reference sequence). V gave up 6 bases and J gave up 6 bases; unmatched junction bases: 9. The CDR3 coding sequence is TGTGCCAGCAGCACGGGACTAGCAAGCTCCGAGCAGTACTTC. Residues: CASSTGLASSEQYF.

The V and J genes are TRBV9 and TRBJ2-4; 11 bases match TRBD2. CDR1 and CDR2 (germline): SGDLS, YYNGEE. V was clipped by 4 bases and J by 16 bases; unmatched bases: 16. The CDR3 length is 15 residues. The CDR3 coding sequence is TGTGCCAGCAGCCCCCACGGGACTAGCGGCCCACCCCTATACTTC. Residues: CASSPHGTSGPPLYF.